A single sample gave rise to the 9 T cell receptor beta chains below, sequenced in a study of shared clonotypes between healthy human individuals. Clones were sequenced by immunoSEQ multiplex PCR, and TCRdb holds only the in-frame ones, with some missing. The data contain hundreds of thousands of clones, about 80% of them singletons. The sample comprised memory CD4+ T cells sorted from blood. This sample's subset: CD45RA-negative fraction. The receptor source for this set is a woman aged 30 to 39 in good health.

The chain has TRBV9 and TRBJ2-7, with 10 nucleotides matching TRBD1. Per the germline V gene, CDR1 is SGDLS and CDR2 is YYNGEE. V trimming: 0 bases; J trimming: 5 bases; junction bases outside the gene matches: 2. This CDR3 has 14 residues. The CDR3 region is CASSVGDRGHEQYF. The CDR3 DNA reads TGTGCCAGCAGCGTAGGGGACAGGGGTCACGAGCAGTACTTC.

The table lists this clone with a count of one. The chain has TRBV28 and TRBJ1-2, with 8 bases fitting TRBD1. V was clipped by 2 bases and J by 4 bases; unmatched bases: 6. Germline V gives CDR1 MDHEN, CDR2 SYDVKM. The CDR3 spans 15 residues. The CDR3 DNA sequence: TGTGCCAGCAGTTTACAGGACAGGGACGGCTATGGCTACACCTTC. It translates to CASSLQDRDGYGYTF.

The CDR3 bases are TGCAGCGCTTCACTGGCGATAGGTGGCTACACCTTC. It translates to CSASLAIGGYTF. The chain has TRBV29-1 and TRBJ1-2; no firm D call. Germline CDR1 and CDR2: SQVTM and ANQGSEA. The germline V and J ends were trimmed by 7 bases and 7 bases, with 16 bases remaining between them. The CDR3 has 12 amino acids. Together with reference TRBV29-1 and TRBJ1-2, the CDR3 gives the full variable domain: SAVISQKPSRDICQRGTSLTIQCQVDSQVTMMFWYRQQPGQSLTLIATANQGSEATYESGFVIDKFPISRPNLTFSTLTVSNMSPEDSSIYLCSASLAIGGYTFGSGTRLTVV.

The rearrangement links TRBV7-9 to TRBJ1-1, with unresolved D. The CDR3 consists of 15 residues. V lost 5 bases, J lost 1 base, and 14 bases lay in between. Germline V CDR1 and CDR2: SEHNR, FQNEAQ (reference sequence). CDR3: CASSLDNWGNTEAFF. The CDR3 DNA is TGTGCCAGCAGCCTAGATAACTGGGGGAACACTGAAGCTTTCTTT. Looking up the rest from reference TRBV7-9 and TRBJ1-1 gives the full variable domain: DTGVSQNPRHKITKRGQNVTFRCDPISEHNRLYWYRQTLGQGPEFLTYFQNEAQLEKSRLLSDRFSAERPKGSFSTLEIQRTEQGDSAMYLCASSLDNWGNTEAFFGQGTRLTVV.

The J gene is TRBJ1-4, the V gene TRBV28; D is undetermined. The CDR3 totals 14 residues. V was clipped by 5 bases and J by 11 bases, with 18 bases between them. Per germline, CDR1 MDHEN and CDR2 SYDVKM. CDR3 nucleotide sequence: TGTGCCAGCAGTCCTGACGGAGGGCGGCGTAAACTGTTTTTT. Translation: CASSPDGGRRKLFF. Full variable domain (remainder filled in from reference TRBV28 and TRBJ1-4): DVKVTQSSRYLVKRTGEKVFLECVQDMDHENMFWYRQDPGLGLRLIYFSYDVKMKEKGDIPEGYSVSREKKERFSLILESASTNQTSMYLCASSPDGGRRKLFFGSGTQLSVL.

The rearrangement uses TRBV28 and TRBJ1-5, with D hard to call. CDR1 and CDR2 from the germline V gene are MDHEN and SYDVKM. This CDR3 has 15 residues. V was cut by 3 bases and J by 2 bases, with 11 bases left in between. The CDR3 here is CASSFKGGGNQPQHF. In nucleotides, the CDR3 is TGTGCCAGCAGTTTTAAGGGAGGTGGCAATCAGCCCCAGCATTTT.

This clone occurred a few times. This may arise from a read error, as a much more abundant clone is one base away. This CDR3 is also generated by other DNA sequences in the sample. The rearrangement joins TRBV7-9 to TRBJ1-1; possible D gene TRBD1, 6 bases. V dropped 5 bases and J dropped 3 bases, with 10 bases sitting between them. Germline-derived CDR1 and CDR2 are SEHNR and FQNEAQ (reference sequence). There are 13 residues in the CDR3. The CDR3 nucleotides read TGTGCCAGCAGCCTACAGGGAGACACTGAAGCTTTCTTT. Its protein is CASSLQGDTEAFF.

The genes are TRBV14 and TRBJ2-1, with 8 bases fitting TRBD2. CDR3 length: 16 residues. The germline CDR1 and CDR2 sequences are SGHDN and FVKESK. With V trimmed by 1 base and J by 4 bases, 6 bases remained unmatched. Here the CDR3 reads CASSQGIQRGYNEQFF. CDR3 DNA: TGTGCCAGCAGCCAAGGGATCCAGCGGGGGTACAATGAGCAGTTCTTC.

The sample holds one count of this clone. The same CDR3 is also encoded by other DNA sequences in this sample. CDR3 nucleotides: TGCAGTGCTGCTGGGGGGAATGAGCAGTTCTTC. Translating gives CSAAGGNEQFF. The V gene is TRBV20-1, the J gene TRBJ2-1, with a possible D match to TRBD2 (6 bases). The CDR3 loop spans 11 amino acids. V dropped 5 bases and J dropped 7 bases, with 9 bases sitting between them. Germline V gives CDR1 DFQATT, CDR2 SNEGSKA (reference sequence).